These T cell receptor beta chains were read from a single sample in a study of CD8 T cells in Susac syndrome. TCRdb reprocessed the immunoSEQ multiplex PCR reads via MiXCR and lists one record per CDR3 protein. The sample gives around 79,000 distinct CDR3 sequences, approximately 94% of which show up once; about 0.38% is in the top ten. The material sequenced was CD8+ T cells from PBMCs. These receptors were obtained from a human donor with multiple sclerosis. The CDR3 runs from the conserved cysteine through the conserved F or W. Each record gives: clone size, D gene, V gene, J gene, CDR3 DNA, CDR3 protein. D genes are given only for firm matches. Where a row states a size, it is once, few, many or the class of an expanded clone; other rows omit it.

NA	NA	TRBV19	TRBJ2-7	TGTGCCAGTAGTCCCCCTCAGGGTACCTACGAGCAGTACTTC	CASSPPQGTYEQYF
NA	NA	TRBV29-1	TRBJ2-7	TGCAGCGTCCATAGCGCGGTCTCCTACGAGCAGTACTTC	CSVHSAVSYEQYF
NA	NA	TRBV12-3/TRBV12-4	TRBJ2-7	TGTGCCAGCAGTGCGGGTCCCGAGGTGTACGAGCAGTACTTC	CASSAGPEVYEQYF
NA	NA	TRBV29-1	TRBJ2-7	TGCAGCGTCGTCGGGTTGGGGGTGGGGGGCGAGCAGTACTTC	CSVVGLGVGGEQYF
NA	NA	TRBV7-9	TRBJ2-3	TGTGCCAGCAGCTTAGGTTCCGCAGATACGCAGTATTTT	CASSLGSADTQYF
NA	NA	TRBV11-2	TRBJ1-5	TGTGCCAGCAGCTTAACGCCCGACGAACATAGCAATCAGCCCCAGCATTTT	CASSLTPDEHSNQPQHF
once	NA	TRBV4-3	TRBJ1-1	TGCGCCAGCAGCCAAGTCTCCTCCACTGAAGCTTTCTTT	CASSQVSSTEAFF
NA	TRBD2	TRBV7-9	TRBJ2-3	TGTGCCAGCAGCTCCACTAGCGGGGGGGCAGTAGCAGATACGCAGTATTTT	CASSSTSGGAVADTQYF
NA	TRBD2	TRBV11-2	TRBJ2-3	TGTGCCAGCAGCTTACGGGCTAGCGGGGGCACAGATACGCAGTATTTT	CASSLRASGGTDTQYF
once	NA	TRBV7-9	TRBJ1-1	TGTGCCAGCAGCCCCCCGGAGACTATAGGCACTGAAGCTTTCTTT	CASSPPETIGTEAFF
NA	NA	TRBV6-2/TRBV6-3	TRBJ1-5	TGTGCCAGCAGTTACTCCAGTCAGCCCCAGCATTTT	CASSYSSQPQHF
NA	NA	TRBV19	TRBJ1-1	TGTGCCAGTAGTATAGGGAGGACTGAAGCTTTCTTT	CASSIGRTEAFF
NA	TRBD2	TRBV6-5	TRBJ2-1	TGTGCCAGCAGCGTAGCGGGAGGGTACAATGAGCAGTTCTTC	CASSVAGGYNEQFF
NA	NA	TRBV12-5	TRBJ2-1	TGTGCTAGTGGTTTGGGAAGGAGGGTAGCCGCATCCTACAATGAGCAGTTCTTC	CASGLGRRVAASYNEQFF
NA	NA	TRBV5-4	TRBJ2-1	TGTGCCAGCAGCCGGACTGACAGGTTTTGGGGCAATGAGCAGTTCTTC	CASSRTDRFWGNEQFF
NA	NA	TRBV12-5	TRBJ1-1	TGTGCTAGTGGTTTGGGGGCGATGAACACTGAAGCTTTCTTT	CASGLGAMNTEAFF
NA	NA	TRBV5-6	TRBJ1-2	TGTGCCAGCAGCCGGGACCCCCCGCGGGGCTACACCTTC	CASSRDPPRGYTF
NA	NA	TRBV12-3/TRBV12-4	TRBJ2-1	TGTGCCAGCAGTGACCGGACGAGTGGGTATGAGCAGTTCTTC	CASSDRTSGYEQFF
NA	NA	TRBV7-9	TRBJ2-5	TGTGCCTTGGGACAACCAGAGACCCAGTACTTC	CALGQPETQYF
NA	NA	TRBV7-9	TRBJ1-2	TGTGCCAGCAGCTCCCTCGGGCTTCACTATGGCTACACCTTC	CASSSLGLHYGYTF
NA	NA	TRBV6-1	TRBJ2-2	TGTGCCAGCAGATTTGGGATCAGACACCGCCAATTCACCGGGGAGCTGTTTTTT	CASRFGIRHRQFTGELFF
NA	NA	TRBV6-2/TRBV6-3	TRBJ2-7	TGTGCCAGCAGTCTCAGGGGATTCCAAAACGAGCAGTACTTC	CASSLRGFQNEQYF
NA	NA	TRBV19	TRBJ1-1	TGTGCCAGTAGTATTGGAGGGATGAACACTGAAGCTTTCTTT	CASSIGGMNTEAFF
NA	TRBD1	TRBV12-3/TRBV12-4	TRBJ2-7	TGTGCCAGCAGTTTTGAAGGACAGGGCCCCGAGCAGTACTTC	CASSFEGQGPEQYF
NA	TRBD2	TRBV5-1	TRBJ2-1	TGCGCCAGCAGCTTGTTTCCGGGACTAGATAGTGAGCAGTTCTTC	CASSLFPGLDSEQFF
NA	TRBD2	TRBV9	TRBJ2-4	TGTGCCAGCAGCGTAGGACTAGCGGGGGCCCGGCCCATTCAGTACTTC	CASSVGLAGARPIQYF
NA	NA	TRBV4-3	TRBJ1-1	TGCGCCAGCAGCCAAGAGGTAGGACAGATGAACACTGAAGCTTTCTTT	CASSQEVGQMNTEAFF